A single sample is the source of the 9 T cell receptor beta chains below, sequenced in a study of T cell responses to AZD1222 COVID-19 vaccine. The table came from immunoSEQ multiplex PCR; TCRdb's copy has only in-frame clones and leaves some out. The sample includes 60,000 to 100,000 clones, roughly 87% of them seen just once. This specimen consisted of peripheral blood, obtained on day 0 of AZD1222 vaccination. Receptors were obtained from an adult in good health.

The CDR3 loop is CASSYGQGPFYEQYF. CDR3 nucleotide sequence: TGTGCCAGCAGTTACGGTCAGGGTCCCTTCTACGAGCAGTACTTC. The chain recombines TRBV6-5 with TRBJ2-7; TRBD1 might be the D (5 bases). The V and J ends lost 2 bases and 3 bases respectively, with 14 bases between them. Germline CDR1 is MNHEY and CDR2 is SVGAGI. CDR3 size: 15 residues.

V is TRBV2 and J is TRBJ1-2; TRBD1 matches at 7 bases. CDR3 size: 17 residues. V dropped 5 bases and J dropped 2; count of bases not matched to a gene: 14. CDR1 SNHLY and CDR2 FYNNEI come from the germline V gene. DNA for the CDR3: TGTGCCAGCAGTCCCCATGGGGGACAGCCGAGGAACTATGGCTACACCTTC. Translating it yields CASSPHGGQPRNYGYTF.

This chain connects TRBV28 to TRBJ1-1, with TRBD1 matching over 7 bases. V lost 6 bases to trimming and J lost 5 bases; unmatched junction nucleotides: 9. Germline V gives CDR1 MDHEN, CDR2 SYDVKM. The CDR3 runs to 14 residues. CDR3 in amino acids: CASRSGGGQTEAFF. The DNA of the CDR3 is TGTGCCAGCAGGTCAGGGGGGGGACAAACTGAAGCTTTCTTT.

This clone was found a few times. The chain recombines TRBV2 with TRBJ2-2; D is unclear. V dropped 0 bases and J dropped 2 bases, with 4 bases sitting between them. Germline lookup yields CDR1 SNHLY and CDR2 FYNNEI. The CDR3 loop spans 14 amino acids. The CDR3 region has the DNA TGTGCCAGCAGTGAAGCGGCCAACACCGGGGAGCTGTTTTTT. Its protein product is CASSEAANTGELFF.

The chain couples TRBV19 to TRBJ1-1; perhaps TRBD1 as D (6 bases). Germline CDR1 is LNHDA and CDR2 is SQIVND (reference sequence). Trimming took off 7 bases at V and 5 bases at J, with 14 bases between the two ends. The CDR3 runs to 13 residues. The chain's CDR3 is CASTRRRGTEAFF. CDR3 nucleotides: TGTGCCAGTACCAGAAGGAGGGGGACTGAAGCTTTCTTT.

V and J are TRBV3-1 (or the pseudogene TRBV3-2) and TRBJ1-2; D unclear. The CDR3 consists of 15 residues. The V and J ends lost 0 bases and 8 bases respectively, with 16 bases between them. Germline lookup yields CDR1 LGHDT and CDR2 YNNKEL (reference sequence). CDR3: CASSQDLVAVTGYTF. The DNA for the CDR3 is TGTGCCAGCAGCCAAGATCTCGTAGCGGTGACCGGCTACACCTTC.

The rearrangement uses TRBV11-3 and TRBJ1-1, with a tentative D call TRBD1 (5 bases). The length of the CDR3 is 13 residues. V shed 5 bases and J shed 0 bases, with 7 bases lying between them. Looked up from germline, CDR1 is SGHNT and CDR2 is YENEEA. CDR3 bases: TGTGCCAGCAGCGCCAGGGTGAACACTGAAGCTTTCTTT. Translated, it gives CASSARVNTEAFF.

CDR3 coding DNA: TGCGCCAGCAGCCCCGCAGGACAGGTTGGAAACACCATATATTTT. Encoded protein: CASSPAGQVGNTIYF. The chain carries TRBV5-1 and TRBJ1-3, with 7 bases that match TRBD1. Germline values: CDR1 SGHRS, CDR2 YFSETQ. The CDR3 runs to 15 residues. The V gene end was trimmed by 4 bases and the J gene end by 3 bases; junction bases not matched to a gene: 7.

V usage is TRBV5-1 and J usage is TRBJ2-7; 12 nucleotides agree with TRBD1. This CDR3 contains 16 residues. With V trimmed by 2 bases and J by 5 bases, 8 bases remained unmatched. The V gene's germline CDR1 is SGHRS and CDR2 YFSETQ. CDR3 coding DNA: TGCGCCAGCAGCTTATCAGTCGGGACAGGGGGCGACGAGCAGTACTTC. Translated: CASSLSVGTGGDEQYF.